Listed below are T cell receptor beta chains from one sample, sequenced in a study of blood T cell repertoires in COVID-19. This table comes from immunoSEQ multiplex PCR, and its TCRdb copy is limited to in-frame clones, with some not included. The sample lists 150,000 to 200,000 clones; roughly nine tenths were seen once. Material for sequencing was PBMCs or T cells enriched from blood (not recorded which). These receptors all come from a woman in her 40s with acute COVID-19. Both conserved end residues are part of each CDR3. The D gene is left open where the match is weak. Size is stated for part of the rows, as once, few or many counts, or as a class when the clone is expanded.

clone size: .
D gene: .
V gene: TRBV7-9
J gene: TRBJ1-3
CDR3 DNA: TGTGCCAGCACCGCAGGCTCTGGAAACACCATATATTTT
CDR3 protein: CASTAGSGNTIYF

clone size: .
D gene: TRBD2
V gene: TRBV7-9
J gene: TRBJ2-1
CDR3 DNA: TGTGCCAGCAGCTTAGTGTCCGCTAGCGGGAATGAGCAGTTCTTC
CDR3 protein: CASSLVSASGNEQFF

clone size: .
D gene: TRBD2
V gene: TRBV3-1/TRBV3-2
J gene: TRBJ2-1
CDR3 DNA: TGTGCCAGCAGCCAAGATATCGCGGGGGGGACGGTCTATGAGCAGTTCTTC
CDR3 protein: CASSQDIAGGTVYEQFF

clone size: .
D gene: TRBD1
V gene: TRBV15
J gene: TRBJ1-1
CDR3 DNA: TGTGCCACCAGCAGAGATCGAGGGACAGGGGGGCGGGGTTTAACTGAAGCTTTCTTT
CDR3 protein: CATSRDRGTGGRGLTEAFF

clone size: once
D gene: TRBD2
V gene: TRBV4-2
J gene: TRBJ2-3
CDR3 DNA: TGTGCCAGCAGCCAAGATTTTAGACTAGCGGCGGATACGCAGTATTTT
CDR3 protein: CASSQDFRLAADTQYF

clone size: .
D gene: .
V gene: TRBV9
J gene: TRBJ1-2
CDR3 DNA: TGTGCCAGCAGCGGTTCCCCATTTTATGGCTACACCTTC
CDR3 protein: CASSGSPFYGYTF

clone size: .
D gene: .
V gene: TRBV5-1
J gene: TRBJ1-1
CDR3 DNA: TGCGCCTGTCGAGTCGGGGGGCGGACGAACACTGAAGCTTTCTTT
CDR3 protein: CACRVGGRTNTEAFF

clone size: once
D gene: .
V gene: TRBV21-1
J gene: TRBJ2-1
CDR3 DNA: TGTGCCAGCAGCAACCTAGCGGGGGGTCATGAGCAGTTCTTC
CDR3 protein: CASSNLAGGHEQFF

clone size: .
D gene: TRBD1
V gene: TRBV9
J gene: TRBJ2-3
CDR3 DNA: TGTGCCAGCAGCGCCCGTGAGGGGGCTGGGGATACGCAGTATTTT
CDR3 protein: CASSAREGAGDTQYF

clone size: .
D gene: .
V gene: TRBV19
J gene: TRBJ1-1
CDR3 DNA: TGTGCCAGTAGTTGGGGGCCGACCAACACTGAAGCTTTCTTT
CDR3 protein: CASSWGPTNTEAFF

clone size: once
D gene: TRBD1
V gene: TRBV3-1/TRBV3-2
J gene: TRBJ1-5
CDR3 DNA: TGTGCCAGCAGCCAAGCGACAGGGACCGGTGCTCAGCCCCAGCATTTT
CDR3 protein: CASSQATGTGAQPQHF

clone size: .
D gene: .
V gene: TRBV5-8
J gene: TRBJ2-2
CDR3 DNA: TGTGCCAGCAGCGGGGCTGGGGCAGTTATCGAAGCCGGGGAGCTGTTTTTT
CDR3 protein: CASSGAGAVIEAGELFF

clone size: .
D gene: .
V gene: TRBV27
J gene: TRBJ1-1
CDR3 DNA: TGTGCCAGCAGTTTAGTTCCAGCGGTCCGAGAGGCTTTCTTT
CDR3 protein: CASSLVPAVREAFF

clone size: .
D gene: TRBD2
V gene: TRBV28
J gene: TRBJ2-1
CDR3 DNA: TGTGCCAGCAGTACCGGGTCTAGCGGATTTTGGGAGCAGTTCTTC
CDR3 protein: CASSTGSSGFWEQFF

clone size: few
D gene: TRBD1
V gene: TRBV7-2
J gene: TRBJ2-3
CDR3 DNA: TGTGCCAGCAGCTCGAGGACAGGGTTTTCCACAGATACGCAGTATTTT
CDR3 protein: CASSSRTGFSTDTQYF

clone size: .
D gene: TRBD1
V gene: TRBV6-5
J gene: TRBJ1-4
CDR3 DNA: TGTGCCAGCAGTCGAGGGGGCTCTGAAAAACTGTTTTTT
CDR3 protein: CASSRGGSEKLFF

clone size: .
D gene: .
V gene: TRBV7-9
J gene: TRBJ1-2
CDR3 DNA: TGTGCCAGCAGCTTAGCGGGGCCGAGCGGGGTTGACTACACCTTC
CDR3 protein: CASSLAGPSGVDYTF

clone size: .
D gene: .
V gene: TRBV5-6
J gene: TRBJ1-1
CDR3 DNA: TGTGCCAGCAACCAAATTGGACAGTCCATGAACACTGAAGCTTTCTTT
CDR3 protein: CASNQIGQSMNTEAFF

clone size: .
D gene: .
V gene: TRBV18
J gene: TRBJ2-5
CDR3 DNA: TGTGCCAGCTCACCAGCTAGCGAAGAGACCCAGTACTTC
CDR3 protein: CASSPASEETQYF

clone size: .
D gene: TRBD2
V gene: TRBV18
J gene: TRBJ2-1
CDR3 DNA: TGTGCCAGCTCACCCATTACCGGGACTAGTAAAATCTATGAGCAGTTCTTC
CDR3 protein: CASSPITGTSKIYEQFF

clone size: .
D gene: TRBD2
V gene: TRBV15
J gene: TRBJ2-6
CDR3 DNA: TGTGCCACCAGCAGAGGGGAGGGAGGGACTGGGGCCAACGTCCTGACTTTC
CDR3 protein: CATSRGEGGTGANVLTF

clone size: .
D gene: TRBD2
V gene: TRBV11-3
J gene: TRBJ2-3
CDR3 DNA: TGTGCCAGCAGCTTAGTGGTAGCGGGAGCCCCAGATACGCAGTATTTT
CDR3 protein: CASSLVVAGAPDTQYF

clone size: .
D gene: .
V gene: TRBV14
J gene: TRBJ2-3
CDR3 DNA: TGTGCCAGCAGCCTCGCACTTCATCAGTATTTT
CDR3 protein: CASSLALHQYF